This T cell receptor beta chain was sequenced for a study of T-cell reconstitution after alpha-beta-depleted transplantation in children. Study-wide results and limits: The origin of high day-60 TCRbeta diversity in some patients lay in surviving recipient T cells and thymic progenitors. Expanded graft clones, several hundred of them, were reportedly the source of alpha-beta T cells about two months after transplant. One year after transplant, T-cell counts and diversity came mostly from newly produced T cells.

There are a few counts of this clonotype. The antigen is not known. Unique molecular identifiers were built into the TCRbeta library. TCRdb reprocessed the PCR reads via MiXCR and lists one record per CDR3 protein. Of some 830,000 distinct CDR3 sequences listed, 15% to 20% are singletons. Looked up from germline, CDR1 is SEHNR and CDR2 is FQNEAQ (reference sequence). The CDR3 totals 17 residues. Trimming cost V 5 bases and J 0 bases; bases outside gene matches: 10. The clonotype comes from a male patient younger than 18 who had a stem cell transplant for acute lymphoblastic leukemia, so the T cells may come from the graft donor. Here the sequenced sample was PBMCs, mostly from graft donor cells, taken 360 days after TCRalphabeta/CD19-depleted stem cell transplant. V gene TRBV7-9 combines with J gene TRBJ2-1; 7 nucleotides align to TRBD1. The CDR3 region has the DNA TGTGCCAGCAGCCCTACACGGGACAGAAGCTCCTACAATGAGCAGTTCTTC. It specifies CASSPTRDRSSYNEQFF.